Listed below are T cell receptor beta chains from one sample, sequenced in a study of response to subunit inactivated influenza vaccine. TCRdb recomputed calls from the RT-PCR reads with MiXCR, one row per CDR3 protein. The data show 590,000 or so distinct CDR3 sequences, 14% seen once. Specimen: PBMCs from blood, collected around 14 days before vaccination. These receptors all stem from a man aged 45-65 years who received an inactivated influenza vaccine. Both conserved end residues are part of each CDR3. D genes are given only for firm matches. Rows may omit the clone size; those that give it use once, few, many or a size class.

NA	TRBJ1-5	16	NA	TRBV24-1	CATRDYEGMNNQPQHF	TGTGCCACCAGGGATTATGAGGGTATGAACAATCAGCCCCAGCATTTT
few	TRBJ1-3	16	NA	TRBV20-1	CSARDPARSTGNTIYF	TGCAGTGCTAGAGATCCGGCTAGATCAACTGGAAACACCATATATTTT
few	TRBJ1-1	13	TRBD1	TRBV29-1	CSVVRTGDGEAFF	TGCAGCGTTGTCAGGACAGGGGACGGTGAAGCTTTCTTT
NA	TRBJ2-3	15	TRBD2	TRBV7-3	CASSLSLADTDTQYF	TGTGCCAGCAGCTTAAGCCTAGCGGACACAGATACGCAGTATTTT
few	TRBJ1-2	15	NA	TRBV7-9	CASSPLRPVSAGYTF	TGTGCCAGCAGCCCTCTTCGGCCCGTCTCGGCCGGCTACACCTTC
many	TRBJ1-2	13	NA	TRBV7-9	CASSLGDSYGYTF	TGTGCCAGCAGCTTAGGAGACAGCTATGGCTACACCTTC
NA	TRBJ2-1	16	TRBD2	TRBV7-3	CASSSTGTSGYNEQFF	TGTGCCAGCAGTTCAACCGGGACTAGCGGCTACAATGAGCAGTTCTTC
few	TRBJ1-4	13	TRBD1	TRBV29-1	CSVEDLAGQRLFF	TGCAGCGTTGAAGATCTCGCGGGACAGAGATTGTTTTTT
few	TRBJ1-1	16	TRBD1	TRBV7-9	CASSLRVTGGDDEAFF	TGTGCCAGCAGCTTACGCGTCACAGGGGGAGATGATGAAGCTTTCTTT
many	TRBJ2-3	12	NA	TRBV12-3/TRBV12-4	CASSSETDTQYF	TGTGCCAGCAGTTCTGAAACAGATACGCAGTATTTT
few	TRBJ2-5	16	NA	TRBV18	CASSPILDGFPETQYF	TGTGCCAGCTCACCGATTTTGGACGGGTTTCCAGAGACCCAGTACTTC
NA	TRBJ2-5	12	NA	TRBV7-3	CASRPTRETQYF	TGTGCCAGCAGACCGACGCGGGAGACCCAGTACTTC
many	TRBJ2-7	15	NA	TRBV5-6	CASSLAGGAIYEQYF	TGTGCCAGCAGCTTGGCGGGGGGCGCTATTTACGAGCAGTACTTC
NA	TRBJ2-3	17	NA	TRBV4-2	CASSQFMGGSSTDTQYF	TGTGCCAGCAGCCAATTCATGGGCGGCTCTAGCACAGATACGCAGTATTTT
few	TRBJ2-3	14	NA	TRBV7-3	CASSPGTNSDTQYF	TGTGCCAGCAGCCCCGGGACGAACAGTGATACGCAGTATTTT
few	TRBJ2-7	14	TRBD1	TRBV7-9	CASSVGPQGAEQYF	TGTGCCAGCAGCGTCGGCCCACAGGGGGCCGAGCAGTACTTC
few	TRBJ2-1	15	NA	TRBV6-5	CASSYKGTNYNEQFF	TGTGCCAGCAGTTACAAGGGGACAAACTACAATGAGCAGTTCTTC
NA	TRBJ2-2	16	TRBD2	TRBV6-5	CASSYGGGLNTGELFF	TGTGCCAGCAGTTACGGGGGAGGGCTTAACACCGGGGAGCTGTTTTTT
many	TRBJ1-4	15	NA	TRBV5-1	CASSLGGTENEKLFF	TGCGCCAGCAGCTTGGGTGGGACCGAGAATGAAAAACTGTTTTTT
many	TRBJ1-2	13	NA	TRBV12-3/TRBV12-4	CASSLSRSYGYTF	TGTGCCAGCAGTTTATCCCGTAGCTATGGCTACACCTTC
NA	TRBJ2-6	15	TRBD1	TRBV2	CASTTGSGAANVLTF	TGTGCCAGCACGACAGGGTCAGGAGCGGCCAACGTCCTGACTTTC
many	TRBJ2-3	15	TRBD2	TRBV9	CASSVASGILDTQYF	TGTGCCAGCAGCGTAGCTAGCGGGATCCTCGATACGCAGTATTTT
NA	TRBJ1-1	13	NA	TRBV11-2	CASSWGGITEAFF	TGTGCCAGCAGTTGGGGCGGGATCACTGAAGCTTTCTTT
few	TRBJ2-3	11	NA	TRBV29-1	CSAGSSGTQYF	TGCAGCGCGGGGTCTAGTGGCACGCAGTATTTT
many	TRBJ2-7	14	TRBD1	TRBV7-2	CASTPQGALSEQYF	TGTGCCAGCACCCCACAGGGGGCGTTATCCGAGCAGTACTTC
few	TRBJ2-2	12	NA	TRBV3-1	CATHQAPGELFF	TGTGCCACCCATCAGGCCCCCGGGGAGCTGTTTTTT
few	TRBJ2-1	17	NA	TRBV24-1	CATSPSPQVWGDNEQFF	TGTGCCACCAGTCCCTCCCCGCAGGTGTGGGGAGACAATGAGCAGTTCTTC
NA	TRBJ1-4	14	NA	TRBV12-3/TRBV12-4	CASSLRAEGEKLFF	TGTGCCAGCAGTTTACGGGCAGAGGGGGAAAAACTGTTTTTT
NA	TRBJ1-1	13	NA	TRBV20-1	CSAMRSEGTEAFF	TGCAGTGCCATGAGGTCAGAAGGGACTGAAGCTTTCTTT
NA	TRBJ2-5	17	TRBD2	TRBV14	CASSQDRLAGARETQYF	TGTGCCAGCAGCCAAGATAGGCTAGCGGGAGCCCGGGAGACCCAGTACTTC
NA	TRBJ2-5	14	TRBD1	TRBV29-1	CSVIGRGRLETQYF	TGCAGCGTTATTGGCAGGGGGCGATTGGAGACCCAGTACTTC
NA	TRBJ1-4	15	TRBD1	TRBV4-3	CASSQPGQGYEKLFF	TGCGCCAGCAGCCAGCCGGGACAGGGGTATGAAAAACTGTTTTTT
NA	TRBJ1-6	14	NA	TRBV12-3/TRBV12-4	CASSLSGNNSPLHF	TGTGCCAGCAGTTTGTCGGGGAATAATTCACCCCTCCACTTT
few	TRBJ1-6	14	TRBD1	TRBV12-3/TRBV12-4	CASSVQGNSSPLHF	TGTGCCAGCAGCGTACAGGGGAATAGTTCACCCCTCCACTTT
NA	TRBJ1-5	15	NA	TRBV10-3	CAISDPPWGNQPQHF	TGTGCCATCAGTGATCCCCCCTGGGGCAATCAGCCCCAGCATTTT
NA	TRBJ2-1	14	TRBD2	TRBV27	CASSAQTSGNEQFF	TGTGCCAGCAGTGCACAGACTAGCGGGAATGAGCAGTTCTTC
NA	TRBJ1-5	13	NA	TRBV9	CASSVVTGGPQHF	TGTGCCAGCAGCGTAGTTACAGGAGGGCCCCAGCATTTT
many	TRBJ2-1	18	TRBD1	TRBV27	CASFARAGGVYPYNEQFF	TGTGCCAGTTTTGCGAGGGCAGGGGGCGTCTACCCCTACAATGAGCAGTTCTTC
few	TRBJ2-7	14	NA	TRBV20-1	CSARDLSGTREQYF	TGCAGTGCTAGAGACCTCTCCGGGACGCGGGAGCAGTACTTC
few	TRBJ2-5	14	NA	TRBV20-1	CSARTPLGQETQYF	TGCAGTGCTAGAACCCCCTTGGGGCAAGAGACCCAGTACTTC
many	TRBJ1-5	13	NA	TRBV3-1	CASSQDPYGPQHF	TGTGCCAGCAGCCAAGACCCGTACGGGCCCCAGCATTTT
few	TRBJ2-2	18	TRBD2	TRBV4-2	CASSHRWREGRRTGELFF	TGTGCCAGCAGCCATAGGTGGCGGGAGGGCCGTAGAACCGGGGAGCTGTTTTTT
NA	TRBJ2-1	17	NA	TRBV28	CASSFSLVGENYNEQFF	TGTGCCAGCAGTTTCTCCCTCGTCGGGGAAAACTACAATGAGCAGTTCTTC
many	TRBJ2-1	16	TRBD2	TRBV7-9	CASSLGGTRMVREQFF	TGTGCCAGCAGCTTAGGGGGGACTAGAATGGTCCGTGAGCAGTTCTTC
NA	TRBJ2-1	15	TRBD1	TRBV19	CASIPRQGPNNEQFF	TGTGCCAGTATCCCGCGACAGGGGCCGAACAATGAGCAGTTCTTC
NA	TRBJ1-1	14	NA	TRBV7-3	CASSLTPYNTEAFF	TGTGCCAGCAGCTTAACCCCCTACAACACTGAAGCTTTCTTT
few	TRBJ2-7	12	NA	TRBV6-2/TRBV6-3	CASISSSYEQYF	TGTGCCAGCATTTCGAGCTCCTACGAGCAGTACTTC
many	TRBJ2-1	16	NA	TRBV18	CASSQLRGSAYNEQFF	TGTGCCAGCTCACAACTCAGGGGAAGTGCATACAATGAGCAGTTCTTC
NA	TRBJ1-3	16	NA	TRBV4-3	CASSQVIRPAGNTIYF	TGCGCCAGCAGCCAAGTAATAAGGCCTGCTGGAAACACCATATATTTT
NA	TRBJ1-5	17	NA	TRBV21-1	CASNSRDRGSSNQPQHF	TGTGCCAGCAATTCCCGGGACAGGGGTTCTAGCAATCAGCCCCAGCATTTT
few	TRBJ2-5	13	NA	TRBV9	CASSVAVAETQYF	TGTGCCAGCAGCGTAGCTGTAGCGGAGACCCAGTACTTC
few	TRBJ1-1	13	NA	TRBV6-1	CASSEHGQAEAFF	TGTGCCAGCAGTGAACACGGGCAAGCTGAAGCTTTCTTT
few	TRBJ1-4	13	NA	TRBV6-2/TRBV6-3	CASLGTWNEKLFF	TGTGCCAGCCTTGGGACGTGGAATGAAAAACTGTTTTTT
few	TRBJ2-5	14	NA	TRBV3-1	CASSHGRGQETQYF	TGTGCCAGCAGCCATGGAAGGGGCCAAGAGACCCAGTACTTC
many	TRBJ1-1	11	NA	TRBV11-2	CASSPALEAFF	TGTGCCAGCAGTCCTGCCTTAGAAGCTTTCTTT
few	TRBJ1-4	15	NA	TRBV7-2	CASSSRQGTNEKLFF	TGTGCCAGCAGCTCCAGACAAGGGACTAATGAAAAACTGTTTTTT
few	TRBJ2-3	16	NA	TRBV4-2	CASSQGSSGGTDTQYF	TGTGCCAGCAGCCAAGGATCCAGCGGTGGCACAGATACGCAGTATTTT
many	TRBJ2-5	13	NA	TRBV12-3/TRBV12-4	CASSKQGVETQYF	TGTGCCAGCAGTAAACAGGGAGTAGAGACCCAGTACTTC
NA	TRBJ2-7	15	NA	TRBV7-9	CASSLEGGGRHEQYF	TGTGCCAGCAGCTTAGAAGGGGGAGGGAGGCACGAGCAGTACTTC